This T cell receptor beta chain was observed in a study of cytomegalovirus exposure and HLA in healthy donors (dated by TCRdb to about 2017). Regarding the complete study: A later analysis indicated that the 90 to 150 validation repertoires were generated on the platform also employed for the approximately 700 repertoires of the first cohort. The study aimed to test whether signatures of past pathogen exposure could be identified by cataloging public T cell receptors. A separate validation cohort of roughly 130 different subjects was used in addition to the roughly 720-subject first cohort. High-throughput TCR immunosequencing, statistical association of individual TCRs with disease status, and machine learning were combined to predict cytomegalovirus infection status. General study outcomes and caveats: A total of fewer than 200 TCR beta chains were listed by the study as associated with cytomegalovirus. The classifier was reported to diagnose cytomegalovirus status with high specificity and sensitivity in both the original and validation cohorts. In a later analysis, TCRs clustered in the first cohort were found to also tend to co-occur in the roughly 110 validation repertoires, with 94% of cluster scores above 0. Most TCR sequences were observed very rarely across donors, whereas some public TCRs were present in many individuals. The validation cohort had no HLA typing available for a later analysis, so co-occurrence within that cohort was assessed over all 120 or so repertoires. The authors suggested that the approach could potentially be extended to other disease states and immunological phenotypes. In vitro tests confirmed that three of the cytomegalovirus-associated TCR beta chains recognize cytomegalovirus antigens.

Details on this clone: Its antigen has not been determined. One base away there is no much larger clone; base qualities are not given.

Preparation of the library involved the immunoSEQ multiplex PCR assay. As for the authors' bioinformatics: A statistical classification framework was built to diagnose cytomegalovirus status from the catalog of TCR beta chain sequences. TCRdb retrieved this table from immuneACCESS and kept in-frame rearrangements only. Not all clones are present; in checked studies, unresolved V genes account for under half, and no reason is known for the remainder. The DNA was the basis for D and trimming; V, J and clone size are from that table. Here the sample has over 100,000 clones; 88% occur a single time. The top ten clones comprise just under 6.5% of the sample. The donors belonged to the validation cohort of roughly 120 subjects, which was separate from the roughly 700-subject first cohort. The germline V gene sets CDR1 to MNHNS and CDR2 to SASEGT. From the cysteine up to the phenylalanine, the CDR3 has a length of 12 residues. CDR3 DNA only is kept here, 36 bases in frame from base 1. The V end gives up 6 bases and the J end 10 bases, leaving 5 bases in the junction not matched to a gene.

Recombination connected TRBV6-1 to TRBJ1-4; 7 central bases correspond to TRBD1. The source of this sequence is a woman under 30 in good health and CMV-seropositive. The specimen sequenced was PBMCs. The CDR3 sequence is CASRSQGGKLFF. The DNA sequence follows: TGTGCCAGCAGAAGCCAGGGGGGAAAACTGTTTTTT.